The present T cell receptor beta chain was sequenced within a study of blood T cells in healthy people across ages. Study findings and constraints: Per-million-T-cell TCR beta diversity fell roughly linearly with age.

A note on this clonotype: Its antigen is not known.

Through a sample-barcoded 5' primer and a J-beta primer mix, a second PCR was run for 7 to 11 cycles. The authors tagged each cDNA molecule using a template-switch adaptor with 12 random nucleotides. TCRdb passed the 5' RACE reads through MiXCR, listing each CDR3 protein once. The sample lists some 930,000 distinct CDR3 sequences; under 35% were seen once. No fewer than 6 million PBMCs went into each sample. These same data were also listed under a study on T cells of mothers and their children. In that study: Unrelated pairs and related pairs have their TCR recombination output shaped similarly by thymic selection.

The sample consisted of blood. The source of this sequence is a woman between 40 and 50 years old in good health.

CDR3 bases: TGTGCCATCAGCGGGACTGGAAACACTGAAGCTTTCTTT. Protein sequence: CAISGTGNTEAFF. This chain joins TRBV10-3 and TRBJ1-1; D might be TRBD1 (5 bases). V was pared by 6 bases and J by 2 bases, with 10 bases between. The CDR3 runs 13 residues. Per germline, CDR1 ENHRY and CDR2 SYGVKD.